The present TCR beta chain was sequenced within a study of blood T cells in healthy people across ages. The CDR3 covers 15 residues. With 5 bases clipped from V and 5 bases from J, the junction kept 11 bases outside the gene matches. Germline V lookup: CDR1 MNHEY, CDR2 SVGEGT. The use of a sample-barcoded 5' primer and a J-beta primer mix characterized a second PCR of roughly 6 to 11 cycles. Each CDR3 protein is one row after TCRdb ran MiXCR on the 5' RACE reads. The table shows over 1,200,000 distinct CDR3 sequences, with 59% occurring only once. Isolation of PBMCs gave at least 6.5 million cells per sample.

Specimen: blood. The clonotype was recovered from a man between 18 and 35 years old in good health. The genes are TRBV6-2 or TRBV6-3 and TRBJ2-7; 8 bases agree with TRBD1. The CDR3 DNA reads as TGTGCCAGCAGTCCCCTTGGACAGGGAACGCACGAGCAGTACTTC. This gives the protein CASSPLGQGTHEQYF.